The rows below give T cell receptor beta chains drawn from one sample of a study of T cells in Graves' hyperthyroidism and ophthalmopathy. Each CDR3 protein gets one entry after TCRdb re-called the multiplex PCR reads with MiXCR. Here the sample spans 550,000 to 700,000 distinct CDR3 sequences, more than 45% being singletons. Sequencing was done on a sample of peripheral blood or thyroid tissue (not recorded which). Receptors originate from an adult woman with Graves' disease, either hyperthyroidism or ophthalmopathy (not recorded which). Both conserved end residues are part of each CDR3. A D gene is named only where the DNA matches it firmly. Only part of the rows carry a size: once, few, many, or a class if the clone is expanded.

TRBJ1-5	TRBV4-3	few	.	TGCGCCAGCAGCCGAAATGACCGGAGCAATCAGCCCCAGCATTTT	CASSRNDRSNQPQHF
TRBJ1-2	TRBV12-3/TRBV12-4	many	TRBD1	TGTGCCAGCAGTCGGGACAGCGGCTACACCTTC	CASSRDSGYTF
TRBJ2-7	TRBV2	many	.	TGTGCCAGCAGTGAATTCCCGGGGGCTAGGGAGCAGTACTTC	CASSEFPGAREQYF
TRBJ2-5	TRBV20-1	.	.	TGCAGTGCATCGCGGGACTTCAATCAGCCCCAGTACTTC	CSASRDFNQPQYF
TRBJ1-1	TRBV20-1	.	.	TGCAGTGCTAGAGCCAGCATGAACACTGAAGCTTTCTTT	CSARASMNTEAFF
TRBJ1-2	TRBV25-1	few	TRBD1	TGTGCCAGCAGTCAGGGGCACGGACAGGGACCTAACTATGGCTACACCTTC	CASSQGHGQGPNYGYTF
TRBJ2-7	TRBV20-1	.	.	TGCAGTGCCAGCAGCTTAGACTCCTACGAGCAGTACTTC	CSASSLDSYEQYF
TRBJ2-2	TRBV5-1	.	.	TGCGCCAGCAGCTTAAAGACAGGCGACACCGGGGAGCTGTTTTTT	CASSLKTGDTGELFF
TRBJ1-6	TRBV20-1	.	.	TGCAGTGCTAGAGACACTCAGGGGTCACCCCTCCACTTT	CSARDTQGSPLHF
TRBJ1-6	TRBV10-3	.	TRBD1	TGTGCCAGCAGTGAAGCGCCACAGGGGGAGCACTCACCCCTCCACTTT	CASSEAPQGEHSPLHF
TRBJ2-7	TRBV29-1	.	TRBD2	TGCAGCGTTGTAGGGTCTAGCGGGGCCTACGAGCAGTACTTC	CSVVGSSGAYEQYF
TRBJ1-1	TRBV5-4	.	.	TGTGCCAGCAGCTTGAGGACGGATGTTGGCACTGAAGCTTTCTTT	CASSLRTDVGTEAFF
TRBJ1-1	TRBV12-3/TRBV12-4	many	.	TGTGCCAGCAGTTTAGGGGGCAGGGCCGCTGAAGCTTTCTTT	CASSLGGRAAEAFF
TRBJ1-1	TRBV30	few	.	TGTGCCTGGACCCGGGACCGCCGCCGTTTGGCTTTCTTT	CAWTRDRRRLAFF
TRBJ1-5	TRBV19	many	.	TGTGCCAGTAGTATAGGGTCCGGAGGGACGGATACCTTAGGGACCCAGCATTTT	CASSIGSGGTDTLGTQHF
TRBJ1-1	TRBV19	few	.	TGTCGCAGGGGAGGCACTGAAGCTTTCTTT	CRRGGTEAFF
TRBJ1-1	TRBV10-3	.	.	TGTGCCATCAGTGAGTCGGAGACAGGTGGCACTGAAGCTTTCTTT	CAISESETGGTEAFF
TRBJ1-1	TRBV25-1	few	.	TGTGCCAGCAGTGAAGCACGGGGCGGACATTTGAACACTGAAGCTTTCTTT	CASSEARGGHLNTEAFF